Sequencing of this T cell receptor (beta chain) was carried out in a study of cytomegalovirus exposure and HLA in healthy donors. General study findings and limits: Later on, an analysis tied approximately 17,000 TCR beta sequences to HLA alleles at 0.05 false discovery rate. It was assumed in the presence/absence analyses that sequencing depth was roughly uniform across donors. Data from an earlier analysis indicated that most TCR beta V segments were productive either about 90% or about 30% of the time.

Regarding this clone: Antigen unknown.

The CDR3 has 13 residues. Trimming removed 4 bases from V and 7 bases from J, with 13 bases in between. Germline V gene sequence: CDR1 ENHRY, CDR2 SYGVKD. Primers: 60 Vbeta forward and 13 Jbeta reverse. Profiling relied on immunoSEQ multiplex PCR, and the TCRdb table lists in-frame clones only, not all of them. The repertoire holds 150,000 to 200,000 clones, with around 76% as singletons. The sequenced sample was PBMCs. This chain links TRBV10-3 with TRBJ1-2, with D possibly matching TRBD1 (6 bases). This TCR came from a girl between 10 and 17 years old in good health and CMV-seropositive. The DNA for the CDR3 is TGTGCCATCAGTGCTACAGGGCTTGGTGGCTACACCTTC. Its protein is CAISATGLGGYTF.